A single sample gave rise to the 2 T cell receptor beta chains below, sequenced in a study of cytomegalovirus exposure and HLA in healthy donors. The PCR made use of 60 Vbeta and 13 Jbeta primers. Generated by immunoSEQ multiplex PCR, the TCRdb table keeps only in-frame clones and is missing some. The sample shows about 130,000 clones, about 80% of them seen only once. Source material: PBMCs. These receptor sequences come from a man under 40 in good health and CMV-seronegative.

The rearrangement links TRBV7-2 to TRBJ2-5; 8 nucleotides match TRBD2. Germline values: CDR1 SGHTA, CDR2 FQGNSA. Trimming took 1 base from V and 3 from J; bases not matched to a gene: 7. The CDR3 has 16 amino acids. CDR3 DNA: TGTGCCAGCAGCTTAGTTAGCGGGACGGGGAAAGAGACCCAGTACTTC. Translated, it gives CASSLVSGTGKETQYF.

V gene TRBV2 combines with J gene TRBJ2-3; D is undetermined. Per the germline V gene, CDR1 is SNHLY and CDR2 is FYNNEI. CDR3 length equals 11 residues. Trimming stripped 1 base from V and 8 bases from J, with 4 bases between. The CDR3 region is CASSEEATQYF. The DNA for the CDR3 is TGTGCCAGCAGTGAAGAAGCTACGCAGTATTTT.